The T cell receptor (beta chain) under discussion was sequenced for a study of CD8 T cells in ankylosing spondylitis. This clonotype was counted only a few times. Its antigen is currently unknown. Study-wide results and limits: Blood of patients with ankylosing spondylitis appeared to be characterized by a TCR beta motif of several highly homologous variants.

Using its own MiXCR run on the 5' RACE reads, TCRdb lists one record per CDR3 protein. The table has roughly 400,000 distinct CDR3 sequences, about a fifth seen once. Trimming stripped 0 bases from V and 7 bases from J, with 9 bases between. Germline CDR1 and CDR2: LGHDT and YNNKEL (reference sequence). The CDR3 contains 13 residues. Input material: blood, either unsorted or a sorted T cell fraction (not recorded which). This clonotype was obtained from a male donor with ankylosing spondylitis. The chain uses TRBV3-1 and TRBJ1-1; D is undetermined. The CDR3 DNA sequence: TGTGCCAGCAGCCAAGACAGGCGGGGTGAAGCTTTCTTT. It translates to CASSQDRRGEAFF.